The rows below give T cell receptor beta chains drawn from one sample of a study of blood T cell repertoires in COVID-19. TCRdb's table, derived via immunoSEQ multiplex PCR, lists solely in-frame clones and lacks some. The table shows approximately 100,000 clones, with 75% to 95% occurring only once. The specimen sequenced was peripheral blood. These receptors were obtained from a human donor in a cohort sampled during active COVID-19. Both conserved end residues are part of each CDR3. D genes are given only for firm matches. The size of a clone is reported for some rows only, either as once, few or many, or as a class for expanded clones.

CDR3 length,D gene,V gene,clone size,J gene,CDR3 DNA,CDR3 protein
14,TRBD2,TRBV27,.,TRBJ2-7,TGTGCCAGCAGTTCCCTCGGGGGGGCCTACGAGCAGTACTTC,CASSSLGGAYEQYF
14,.,TRBV28,.,TRBJ1-2,TGTGCCAGCAGTTTGGAATCCAGGAACTATGGCTACACCTTC,CASSLESRNYGYTF
14,TRBD2,TRBV28,.,TRBJ2-1,TGTGCCAGCAGTTTAGGCGGGAGTGGGGATGAGCAGTTCTTC,CASSLGGSGDEQFF
15,.,TRBV5-4,few,TRBJ2-2,TGTGCCACGAAAGCTAAACTAGCAAACACCGGGGAGCTGTTTTTT,CATKAKLANTGELFF
15,.,TRBV5-6,.,TRBJ2-3,TGTGCCAGCAGCCAGCCCCTACTAGGCTCAGATACGCAGTATTTT,CASSQPLLGSDTQYF
15,TRBD1,TRBV28,.,TRBJ1-2,TGTGCCAGCAGGGAGGACAGGGGCTCTAACTATGGCTACACCTTC,CASREDRGSNYGYTF
15,TRBD2,TRBV7-2,.,TRBJ2-1,TGTGCCAGCAGCCAGGGACTAGCGGGGACCAATGAGCAGTTCTTC,CASSQGLAGTNEQFF
16,.,TRBV11-3,.,TRBJ2-3,TGTGCCAGCAGCTTACGGGTTCCCGGGATTAAGGATACGCAGTATTTT,CASSLRVPGIKDTQYF
14,.,TRBV5-1,.,TRBJ1-3,TGCGCCAGCAGCCTCGGACAGCCTGGAAACACCATATATTTT,CASSLGQPGNTIYF
16,TRBD1,TRBV14,.,TRBJ2-7,TGTGCCAGCAGCCACGATCCCGGGACAGGGGGACAGGAGCAGTACTTC,CASSHDPGTGGQEQYF
14,.,TRBV10-2,.,TRBJ1-6,TGCGCCAGCAGTGATCGGGGATCGAATTCACCCCTCCACTTT,CASSDRGSNSPLHF
14,.,TRBV6-5,once,TRBJ2-7,TGTGCCAGCAGGCTACTAGCTAGTTCATACGAGCAGTACTTC,CASRLLASSYEQYF
16,.,TRBV7-9,.,TRBJ2-3,TGTGCCAGCAGCTTGCTTAGGGGGACCTTCACAGATACGCAGTATTTT,CASSLLRGTFTDTQYF
15,TRBD1,TRBV7-3,.,TRBJ2-2,TGTGCCAGCAGCTCCAGGGGGCCCTACACCGGGGAGCTGTTTTTT,CASSSRGPYTGELFF
13,.,TRBV5-1,.,TRBJ2-1,TGCGCCAGCAGCTTGGGGCTAGACAATGAGCAGTTCTTC,CASSLGLDNEQFF
13,.,TRBV19,.,TRBJ1-1,TGTGCCAGTAGTATTACTTTGAACACTGAAGCTTTCTTT,CASSITLNTEAFF
15,TRBD1,TRBV5-1,.,TRBJ2-5,TGCGCCAGCAGCTTGGGACTGGACAGGCAAGAGACCCAGTACTTC,CASSLGLDRQETQYF
15,TRBD1,TRBV28,.,TRBJ1-5,TGTGCCAGCAGTCCCCGCGGGACAGGGGCTCAGCCCCAGCATTTT,CASSPRGTGAQPQHF
17,.,TRBV28,.,TRBJ1-4,TGTGCCAGCAGCCTGCCCGTGATGGGTTCAGGTGGTGAAAAACTGTTTTTT,CASSLPVMGSGGEKLFF
13,.,TRBV9,.,TRBJ2-3,TGTGCCAGCAGCGTTAGCTACACAGATACGCAGTATTTT,CASSVSYTDTQYF
13,.,TRBV24-1,.,TRBJ1-1,TGTGCCACCAGCCGTACGGGTCCCCCTGAAGCTTTCTTT,CATSRTGPPEAFF
15,.,TRBV9,.,TRBJ2-2,TGTGCCAGCAGCGTAGAAACTAGCCCCACCGGGGAGCTGTTTTTT,CASSVETSPTGELFF
14,.,TRBV6-6,.,TRBJ2-1,TGTGCCAGCAGTTACCGCCGGGTAGACAATGAGCAGTTCTTC,CASSYRRVDNEQFF
16,TRBD1,TRBV7-2,.,TRBJ1-3,TGTGCCAGCAGCACACAGACAGGGTTCTCTGGAAACACCATATATTTT,CASSTQTGFSGNTIYF
18,TRBD2,TRBV3-1/TRBV3-2,.,TRBJ2-5,TGTGCCAGCAGCCATGTCAGGCGAGCGGGAGAGCAGCAAGAGACCCAGTACTTC,CASSHVRRAGEQQETQYF
13,.,TRBV2,.,TRBJ1-4,TGTGCCAGTAAACGGGTAACTAATGAAAAACTGTTTTTT,CASKRVTNEKLFF
13,.,TRBV24-1,once,TRBJ1-2,TGTGCCACCAGTGATGGCAGAAACTATGGCTACACCTTC,CATSDGRNYGYTF
15,TRBD2,TRBV28,.,TRBJ2-1,TGTGCCAGCAGCTCAGGGACTAGCGCATACAATGAGCAGTTCTTC,CASSSGTSAYNEQFF
16,TRBD1,TRBV5-1,.,TRBJ1-2,TGCGCCAGCAGTCGCTCAGGGGGACAGGAGAACTATGGCTACACCTTC,CASSRSGGQENYGYTF
14,TRBD2,TRBV2,once,TRBJ2-7,TGTGCCAGCAGGACGACTAGCGGGAGTTACGAGCAGTACTTC,CASRTTSGSYEQYF
14,TRBD1,TRBV19,.,TRBJ1-1,TGTGCCAGTAGTAGACAGGGGACCGGCACTGAAGCTTTCTTT,CASSRQGTGTEAFF
17,.,TRBV7-9,.,TRBJ2-5,TGTGCCAGCAGCCCAGCGCCGCGGGGATCACCACAAGAGACCCAGTACTTC,CASSPAPRGSPQETQYF
15,TRBD1,TRBV24-1,.,TRBJ1-1,TGTGCCACCAGTGTGAAGGACAGGGGAAATACTGAAGCTTTCTTT,CATSVKDRGNTEAFF
14,TRBD1,TRBV9,few,TRBJ1-6,TGTGCCAGCAACGAGACAGGGTTGGATTCACCCCTCCACTTT,CASNETGLDSPLHF
16,TRBD2,TRBV6-2/TRBV6-3,.,TRBJ2-1,TGTGCCAGCAGTTCGCGGCTAGCGGGGGGGCCCAATGAGCAGTTCTTC,CASSSRLAGGPNEQFF
15,.,TRBV9,.,TRBJ2-1,TGTGCCAGCAGCAATAGCGGCAGCTCCTACAATGAGCAGTTCTTC,CASSNSGSSYNEQFF
15,TRBD2,TRBV7-2,.,TRBJ2-7,TGTGCCAGCAGCCAATCTAGCGGCTGGTTGTACGAGCAGTACTTC,CASSQSSGWLYEQYF
16,.,TRBV27,.,TRBJ2-6,TGTGCCAGCAGTTTAGAGCTACCCTCTGGGGCCAACGTCCTGACTTTC,CASSLELPSGANVLTF
13,.,TRBV10-2,.,TRBJ2-1,TGCGCCAGCAGTGATAGCGAATACAATGAGCAGTTCTTC,CASSDSEYNEQFF
14,.,TRBV5-1,once,TRBJ2-7,TGCGCCAGCAGCCTGACAGCGCCCGCCTACGAGCAGTACTTC,CASSLTAPAYEQYF
15,TRBD2,TRBV7-3,.,TRBJ2-3,TGTGCCAGCACCCTAGCGGGCCTTAGCACAGATACGCAGTATTTT,CASTLAGLSTDTQYF
14,TRBD1,TRBV2,.,TRBJ1-5,TGTGCCAGCAGTGACGACAGGGGTGGTCAGCCCCAGCATTTT,CASSDDRGGQPQHF
13,.,TRBV19,.,TRBJ2-7,TGTGCCAGTAGTCTCACAGGGTCAAGAGAGCAGTACTTC,CASSLTGSREQYF
12,.,TRBV12-3/TRBV12-4,.,TRBJ1-5,TGTGCCAGCACTTCGGGGAGTCAGCCCCAGCATTTT,CASTSGSQPQHF
13,.,TRBV3-1/TRBV3-2,.,TRBJ1-2,TGTGCCAGCAGCCAAGGTCCAGGGTATGGCCACACCTTC,CASSQGPGYGHTF
15,.,TRBV4-1,.,TRBJ1-1,TGCGCCAGCAGCCAAGATCAGGGGACAAACACTGAAGCTTTCTTT,CASSQDQGTNTEAFF
14,.,TRBV6-5,.,TRBJ2-2,TGTGCCAGCAGTTACGGGGACACCACCGGGGAGCTGTTTTTT,CASSYGDTTGELFF
14,.,TRBV2,.,TRBJ2-1,TGTGCCAGCAGTGACCAGGGGATCAACAATGAGCAGTTCTTC,CASSDQGINNEQFF
16,.,TRBV7-2,few,TRBJ2-3,TGTGCCAGCAGCTTAGAGGGGATTAATCGTGCAGATACGCAGTATTTT,CASSLEGINRADTQYF
18,TRBD2,TRBV4-3,.,TRBJ2-6,TGCGCCAGCAGCCAAGGACTAGCGGGAGGTTCGGGGGCCAACGTCCTGACTTTC,CASSQGLAGGSGANVLTF
12,.,TRBV12-3/TRBV12-4,.,TRBJ1-1,TGTGCCAGCAGTTGGGAGGACACTGAAGCTTTCTTT,CASSWEDTEAFF
16,TRBD1,TRBV5-4,once,TRBJ2-1,TGTGCCAGCAGCTTGGGAATTTCGGGACAGGCGGATGAGCAGTTCTTC,CASSLGISGQADEQFF
14,.,TRBV4-2,many,TRBJ2-1,TGTGCCAGCAGCCAGTTGGACAGTGACAATGAGCAGTTCTTC,CASSQLDSDNEQFF
13,.,TRBV12-3/TRBV12-4,.,TRBJ1-5,TGTGCCAGCAGTTTTAGTTACAATCAGCCCCAGCATTTT,CASSFSYNQPQHF
15,.,TRBV4-1,.,TRBJ1-4,TGCGCCAGCAGCCATCCCTTCCAGATATCCGAAAAACTGTTTTTT,CASSHPFQISEKLFF
14,.,TRBV28,.,TRBJ2-7,TGTGCCAGCAGTTTAGGGGGCAGACCCTCGGGGCAGTACTTC,CASSLGGRPSGQYF
12,.,TRBV5-1,.,TRBJ2-7,TGCGCCAGCAGCGTGGACAGAACGGAACGGTACTTC,CASSVDRTERYF
17,.,TRBV27,.,TRBJ1-5,TGTGCCAGCAGTTTTCGGATCCAGACAGTCGGCAATCAGCCCCAGCATTTT,CASSFRIQTVGNQPQHF
15,TRBD2,TRBV7-9,.,TRBJ2-3,TGTGCCAGCAGCTTAAGGCGGGAGTCTGGAGATACGCAGTATTTT,CASSLRRESGDTQYF